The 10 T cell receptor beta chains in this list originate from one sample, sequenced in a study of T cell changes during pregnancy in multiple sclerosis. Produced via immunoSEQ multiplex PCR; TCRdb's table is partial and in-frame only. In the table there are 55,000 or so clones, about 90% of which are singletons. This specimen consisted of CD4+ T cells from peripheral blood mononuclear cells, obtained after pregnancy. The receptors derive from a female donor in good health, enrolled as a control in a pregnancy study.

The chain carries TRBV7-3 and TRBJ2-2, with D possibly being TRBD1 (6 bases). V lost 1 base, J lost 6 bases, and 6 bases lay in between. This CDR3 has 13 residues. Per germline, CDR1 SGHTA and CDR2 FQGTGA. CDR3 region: CASSLRGPGELFF. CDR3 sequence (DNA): TGTGCCAGCAGCTTAAGGGGGCCCGGGGAGCTGTTTTTT.

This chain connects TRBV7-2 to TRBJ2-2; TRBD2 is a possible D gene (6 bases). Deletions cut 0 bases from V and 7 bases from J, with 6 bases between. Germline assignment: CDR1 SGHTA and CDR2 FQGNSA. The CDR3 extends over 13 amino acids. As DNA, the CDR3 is TGTGCCAGCAGCTTAGCGGGGGGCGGGGAGCTGTTTTTT. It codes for CASSLAGGGELFF.

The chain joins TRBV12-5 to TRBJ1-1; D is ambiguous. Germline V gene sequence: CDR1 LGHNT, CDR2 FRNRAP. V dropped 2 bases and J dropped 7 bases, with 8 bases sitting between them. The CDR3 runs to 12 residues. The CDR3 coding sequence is TGTGCTAGTGGTTTGCCAACGGGTGAAGCTTTCTTT. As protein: CASGLPTGEAFF.

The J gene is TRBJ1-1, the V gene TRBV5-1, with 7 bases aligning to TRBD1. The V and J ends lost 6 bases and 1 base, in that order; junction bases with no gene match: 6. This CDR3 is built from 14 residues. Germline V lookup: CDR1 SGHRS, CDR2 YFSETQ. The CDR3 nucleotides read TGCGCCAGCACTCCGACAGGGACGAACACTGAAGCTTTCTTT. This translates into CASTPTGTNTEAFF.

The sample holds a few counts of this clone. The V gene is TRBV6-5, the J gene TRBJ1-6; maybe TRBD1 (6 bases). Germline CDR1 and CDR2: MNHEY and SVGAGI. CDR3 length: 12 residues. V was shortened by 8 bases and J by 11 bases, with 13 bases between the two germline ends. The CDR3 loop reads CASRQAATPLHF. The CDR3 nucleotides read TGTGCCAGCCGACAGGCGGCGACACCCCTCCACTTT.

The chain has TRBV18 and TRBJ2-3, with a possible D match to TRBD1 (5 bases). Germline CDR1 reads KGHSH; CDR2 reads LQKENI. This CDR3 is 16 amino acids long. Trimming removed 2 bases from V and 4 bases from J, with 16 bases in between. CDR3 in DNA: TGTGCCAGCTCACCAGGGCGCGGACACTTGGCAGATACGCAGTATTTT. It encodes CASSPGRGHLADTQYF.

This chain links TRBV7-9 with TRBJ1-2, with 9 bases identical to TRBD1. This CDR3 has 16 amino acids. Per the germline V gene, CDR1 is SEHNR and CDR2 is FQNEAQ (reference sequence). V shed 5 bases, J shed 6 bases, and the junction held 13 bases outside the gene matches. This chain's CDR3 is CASSPRPDRGGNGYTF. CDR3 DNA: TGTGCCAGCAGCCCCCGCCCGGACAGGGGAGGAAATGGCTACACCTTC.

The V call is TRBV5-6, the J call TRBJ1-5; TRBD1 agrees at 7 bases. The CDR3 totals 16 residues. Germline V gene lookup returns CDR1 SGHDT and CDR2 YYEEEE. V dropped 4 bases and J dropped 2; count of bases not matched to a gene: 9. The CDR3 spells CASSPATGVGNQPQHF. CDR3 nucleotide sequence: TGTGCCAGCAGCCCGGCCACAGGGGTGGGCAATCAGCCCCAGCATTTT.

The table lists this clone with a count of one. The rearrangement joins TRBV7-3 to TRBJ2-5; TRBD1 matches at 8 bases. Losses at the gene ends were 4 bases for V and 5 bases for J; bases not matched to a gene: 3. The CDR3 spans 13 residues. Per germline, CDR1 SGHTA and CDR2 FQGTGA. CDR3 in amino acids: CASSSGGAETQYF. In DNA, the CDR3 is TGTGCCAGCAGCTCAGGGGGCGCGGAGACCCAGTACTTC.

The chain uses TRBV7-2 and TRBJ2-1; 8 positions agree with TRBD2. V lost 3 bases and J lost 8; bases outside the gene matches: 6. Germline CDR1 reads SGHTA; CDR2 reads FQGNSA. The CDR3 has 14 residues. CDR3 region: CASSFQRGRDEQFF. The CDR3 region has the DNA TGTGCCAGCAGCTTCCAGCGGGGGAGGGATGAGCAGTTCTTC.